A single sample is the source of the 19 T cell receptor beta chains below, sequenced in a study of T-cell reconstitution after alpha-beta-depleted transplantation in children. Unique molecular identifiers featured in how the TCRbeta library was prepared. TCRdb reprocessed the PCR reads with MiXCR, giving one entry per CDR3 protein. The sample carries more than 40,000 distinct CDR3 sequences, around 50% recorded once. Sequenced here: peripheral blood, sampled before TCRalphabeta/CD19-depleted stem cell transplant. All receptors come from a boy under two years old with SCID, due to receive a stem cell transplant.

The chain recombines TRBV29-1 with TRBJ2-2, with 12 bases matching TRBD1. Germline lookup yields CDR1 SQVTM and CDR2 ANQGSEA. J lost 7 bases, V lost 4 bases, and 7 bases had no gene match. The CDR3 extends over 15 amino acids. In DNA form, the CDR3 reads TGCAGCGTTGTGGGGGACAGGGGGCTTATCGGGGAGCTGTTTTTT. Its protein product is CSVVGDRGLIGELFF.

A few counts support this clonotype. J is TRBJ1-5 and V is TRBV6-6; 7 bases align to TRBD1. V was pared by 8 bases and J by 9 bases, with 10 bases of the junction left unmatched. The CDR3 covers 13 residues. Looked up from germline, CDR1 is MNHNY and CDR2 is SVGAGI (reference sequence). CDR3 amino acids: CASVQGDSGPQHF. The CDR3 coding sequence is TGTGCCAGCGTCCAGGGGGACTCTGGGCCCCAGCATTTT.

The CDR3 DNA is TGTGCCACCAGCAACCGGGACAGCACAGATACGCAGTATTTT. Residues: CATSNRDSTDTQYF. The V and J genes are TRBV15 and TRBJ2-3; D tentatively reads TRBD1 or TRBD2 (5 bases each). Looked up from germline, CDR1 is LNHNV and CDR2 is YYDKDF (reference sequence). The CDR3 sequence is 14 residues long. Trimming shortened V by 4 bases and J by 0 bases, and 8 bases separated the two germline ends.

This clonotype was found a few times. The chain has TRBV20-1 and TRBJ2-7, with a tentative D call TRBD2 (6 bases). V gave up 5 bases and J gave up 2 bases, with 13 bases separating them. This CDR3 region has 13 residues. CDR1 and CDR2 from the germline V gene are DFQATT and SNEGSKA (reference sequence). The chain's CDR3 is CSARRDSPYEQYF. For the CDR3, the DNA is TGCAGTGCTCGCCGGGACTCGCCCTACGAGCAGTACTTC.

V is TRBV4-2 and J is TRBJ1-3; 9 bases are shared with TRBD1. This CDR3 comprises 17 residues. CDR1 is LGHNA, CDR2 YNFKEQ, per germline. Unmatched junction bases numbered 7, after V lost 4 bases and J lost 0 bases. CDR3: CASSRDRGMSSGNTIYF. The CDR3 nucleotides read TGTGCCAGCAGCCGAGACAGGGGGATGAGCTCTGGAAACACCATATATTTT.

V gene TRBV10-3 combines with J gene TRBJ2-7; 7 bases map to TRBD1. This CDR3 has 14 residues. CDR1 and CDR2 from the germline V gene are ENHRY and SYGVKD. Losses at the gene ends were 3 bases for V and 2 bases for J; bases not matched to a gene: 4. The CDR3 DNA follows: TGTGCCATCAGTGAACAGGGGTCCACCTACGAGCAGTACTTC. Protein sequence: CAISEQGSTYEQYF.

This clonotype has just a few counts. This chain connects TRBV4-1 to TRBJ2-5, with D uncertain. The V gene lost 0 bases and the J gene lost 2 bases, with 19 bases spanning the gap. Germline V CDR1 and CDR2: MGHRA, YSYEKL. This CDR3 contains 18 residues. In DNA form, the CDR3 reads TGCGCCAGCAGCCAAGATGTACCTCGTTTGAGAAGGCAAGAGACCCAGTACTTC. It yields the protein CASSQDVPRLRRQETQYF.

This chain joins TRBV7-2 and TRBJ2-7, with TRBD1 matching over 7 bases. J lost 2 bases, V lost 5 bases, and 3 bases had no gene match. The length of the CDR3 is 13 residues. Per germline, CDR1 SGHTA and CDR2 FQGNSA. In DNA, the CDR3 is TGTGCCAGCAGCCTAGACAGGGCCTACGAGCAGTACTTC. Amino acids: CASSLDRAYEQYF. Full variable domain (remainder filled in from reference TRBV7-2 and TRBJ2-7): GAGVSQSPSNKVTEKGKDVELRCDPISGHTALYWYRQSLGQGLEFLIYFQGNSAPDKSGLPSDRFSAERTGGSVSTLTIQRTQQEDSAVYLCASSLDRAYEQYFGPGTRLTVT.

This clonotype was counted between two and nine times. CDR3 in amino acids: CASSLDVGGTDTQYF. CDR3 nucleotides: TGTGCCAGCAGCCTCGATGTCGGGGGCACAGATACGCAGTATTTT. The chain recombines TRBV3-1 with TRBJ2-3; a possible D gene is TRBD2 (5 bases). Germline CDR1 is LGHDT and CDR2 is YNNKEL (reference sequence). This CDR3 comprises 15 residues. V was pared by 4 bases and J by 1 base, with 12 bases between.

This CDR3 is CASSQAKAGEKLFF. The CDR3 nucleotides read TGCGCCAGCAGCCAGGCAAAGGCGGGTGAAAAACTGTTTTTT. This chain connects TRBV4-3 to TRBJ1-4; D is ambiguous. The CDR3 runs to 14 residues. The V end was cut by 3 bases, the J end by 7 bases, with 12 bases between. Germline V gene data show CDR1 as LGHNA and CDR2 as YSLEER.

The CDR3 bases are TGTGCCACCAGTGAAGGTGACAGGGAAACCGGGGAGCTGTTTTTT. Translating it yields CATSEGDRETGELFF. The chain is built from TRBV24-1 and TRBJ2-2, with 7 bases aligning to TRBD1. The CDR3 length is 15 residues. V shed 4 bases and J 5 bases; nucleotides not matched to a gene: 6. Germline assignment: CDR1 KGHDR and CDR2 SFDVKD.

The chain joins TRBV6-6 to TRBJ2-1; D is unresolved. Trimming cost V 2 bases and J 5 bases, with 1 base left between them. This CDR3 is built from 11 residues. The germline gives CDR1 MNHNY, CDR2 SVGAGI (reference sequence). The DNA for the CDR3 is TGTGCCAGCAGTTACCACAATGAGCAGTTCTTC. Translation gives CASSYHNEQFF.

This clonotype was observed a handful of times. The chain joins TRBV5-1 to TRBJ2-5; D assignment may be TRBD1 or TRBD2 (6 bases each). Trimming removed 0 bases from V and 4 bases from J, with 16 bases in between. Germline V CDR1 and CDR2: SGHRS, YFSETQ. This CDR3 spans 16 amino acids. The CDR3 bases are TGCGCCAGCAGCTTGGCCTCCGGGGGCCAGGGAGAGACCCAGTACTTC. It specifies CASSLASGGQGETQYF.

V gene TRBV6-5 combines with J gene TRBJ1-6, with 9 bases fitting TRBD1. J gave up 10 bases and V 4 bases, and 11 bases lay outside the gene matches. The length of the CDR3 is 16 residues. Germline V lookup: CDR1 MNHEY, CDR2 SVGAGI. The chain's CDR3 is CASSSRRGQGFSPLHF. The CDR3 bases are TGTGCCAGCAGTTCCCGTAGGGGACAGGGTTTCTCACCCCTCCACTTT.

This clonotype came up a few times. This chain uses TRBV27 with TRBJ1-4, with D unclear. The CDR3 loop spans 13 amino acids. Trimming took 6 bases from V and 8 from J, leaving 13 bases between them. The V gene's germline CDR1 is MNHEY and CDR2 SMNVEV (reference sequence). The CDR3 DNA sequence: TGTGCCAGCAGGGAGTCCCTAGGCGAAAAACTGTTTTTT. Translating it yields CASRESLGEKLFF.

This chain uses TRBV5-1 with TRBJ2-3, with D maybe TRBD1 (5 bases). Germline assignment: CDR1 SGHRS and CDR2 YFSETQ. This CDR3 has 12 amino acids. Trimming shortened V by 4 bases and J by 4 bases, and 7 bases separated the two germline ends. The CDR3 DNA follows: TGCGCCAGCAGCCGACAGTCAGATACGCAGTATTTT. Its protein is CASSRQSDTQYF.

As regards this clonotype: A much larger clone differs from this one at a single base, so this may be a read error. The conserved closing phenylalanine or tryptophan is absent in this CDR3, likely reflecting a read error. V and J are TRBV7-2 and TRBJ2-7; possibly TRBD1 or TRBD2 for D (5 bases each). Trimming took off 4 bases at V and 4 bases at J, with 11 bases between the two ends. The V gene's germline CDR1 is SGHTA and CDR2 FQGNSA. The CDR3 has 13 amino acids. CDR3 in amino acids: CASSSTWGYEQYL. The DNA of the CDR3 is TGTGCCAGCAGCTCTACCTGGGGGTACGAGCAGTACTTG.

The chain recombines TRBV10-3 with TRBJ2-3, with TRBD1 identical over 7 bases. The V and J ends lost 7 bases and 5 bases, in that order; junction bases with no gene match: 3. In germline, CDR1 is ENHRY, CDR2 SYGVKD. The CDR3 loop spans 12 amino acids. The CDR3 DNA reads TGTGCCATCAAAGGGGGCCAAGATACGCAGTATTTT. It yields the protein CAIKGGQDTQYF.

This rearrangement joins TRBV12-3 or TRBV12-4 to TRBJ2-2; tentative D call: TRBD2 (6 bases). CDR3 length: 16 amino acids. V shed 4 bases and J shed 0 bases, with 12 bases lying between them. In DNA form, the CDR3 reads TGTGCCAGCAGTTCTCCGGGACTTACGAACACCGGGGAGCTGTTTTTT. This gives the protein CASSSPGLTNTGELFF.